The 17 T cell receptor beta chains below all came from one sample that was sequenced in a study of T cell changes during pregnancy in multiple sclerosis. Generated by immunoSEQ multiplex PCR, the TCRdb table keeps only in-frame clones and is missing some. The sample gives approximately 46,000 clones, roughly 92% of which show up once; nearly 0.4% is in the top ten. The sequences come from CD4+ T cells from peripheral blood mononuclear cells, collected after pregnancy. These receptors originate from a female donor with multiple sclerosis, enrolled in a pregnancy study.

The chain's CDR3 is CASTRGQVSYEQYF. The CDR3 bases are TGTGCCAGCACACGGGGACAGGTCTCCTACGAGCAGTACTTC. The chain is built from TRBV6-6 and TRBJ2-7; 8 nucleotides match TRBD1. This CDR3 is built from 14 residues. The V segment lost 7 bases and the J segment 0 bases; nucleotides outside the gene matches: 5. Germline lookup yields CDR1 MNHNY and CDR2 SVGAGI (reference sequence).

The rearrangement joins TRBV7-2 to TRBJ2-4, with D perhaps TRBD1 (6 bases). V was cut by 2 bases and J by 5 bases, with 16 bases left in between. The CDR3 contains 16 residues. Germline V lookup: CDR1 SGHTA, CDR2 FQGNSA. The CDR3 DNA sequence: TGTGCCAGCAGCTTACATGTGAGTGGGGGCGAAAACATTCAGTACTTC. It yields the protein CASSLHVSGGENIQYF.

CDR3 sequence reads: CAWMVGHPNTEAFF. The CDR3 DNA follows: TGTGCCTGGATGGTGGGACATCCTAACACTGAAGCTTTCTTT. This chain connects TRBV30 to TRBJ1-1, with D tentatively TRBD1 (6 bases). Trimming removed 4 bases at V and 2 bases at J, with 14 bases between. Germline CDR1 GTSNPN, CDR2 SVGIG (reference sequence). The length of the CDR3 is 14 residues.

This chain links TRBV10-1 with TRBJ2-5; 10 bases map to TRBD2. Trimming took 8 bases from V and 3 from J; bases not matched to a gene: 3. The CDR3 runs 13 residues. Germline V gives CDR1 WNHNN, CDR2 SYGVQD (reference sequence). The CDR3 DNA is TGCGCCAGCTCTAGCGGGAGTGAAGAGACCCAGTACTTC. Protein product: CASSSGSEETQYF.

The V and J genes are TRBV7-2 and TRBJ1-1; the D gene is possibly TRBD1 (6 bases). The ends were cut back, 2 bases at V and 2 bases at J, with 12 bases in the middle. CDR3 length: 15 residues. Germline CDR1 SGHTA, CDR2 FQGNSA. CDR3 loop: CASSLSRTANTEAFF. CDR3 DNA: TGTGCCAGCAGCTTATCTCGGACAGCCAACACTGAAGCTTTCTTT.

The chain is built from TRBV15 and TRBJ2-1, with TRBD2 as a possible D gene (6 bases). Per the germline V gene, CDR1 is LNHNV and CDR2 is YYDKDF (reference sequence). Trimming took off 0 bases at V and 15 bases at J, with 15 bases between the two ends. The CDR3 has 13 residues. The CDR3 DNA reads as TGTGCCACCAGCAGAGATACGACGGGAGTCATGTTCTTC. It codes for CATSRDTTGVMFF.

V is TRBV5-1 and J is TRBJ2-5; D might be TRBD2 (5 bases). V was shortened by 4 bases and J by 1 base, with 17 bases between the two germline ends. The CDR3 extends over 16 amino acids. The germline V gene encodes CDR1 SGHRS and CDR2 YFSETQ. Here the CDR3 DNA reads TGCGCCAGCAGCCCGGGCGGGTGGGTCGCCCAAGAGACCCAGTACTTC. As protein: CASSPGGWVAQETQYF.

The genes are TRBV28 and TRBJ2-7, with 7 bases identical to TRBD1. The CDR3 length is 13 residues. V was clipped by 2 bases and J by 3 bases; unmatched bases: 1. Germline CDR1 is MDHEN and CDR2 is SYDVKM. CDR3 loop: CASSLGQDYEQYF. The CDR3 nucleotides read TGTGCCAGCAGTTTAGGACAGGACTACGAGCAGTACTTC. The full variable domain, rest sourced from reference TRBV28 and TRBJ2-7, is DVKVTQSSRYLVKRTGEKVFLECVQDMDHENMFWYRQDPGLGLRLIYFSYDVKMKEKGDIPEGYSVSREKKERFSLILESASTNQTSMYLCASSLGQDYEQYFGPGTRLTVT.

The chain links TRBV6-5 to TRBJ2-7, with unresolved D. The CDR3 length is 12 residues. The V end was cut by 2 bases, the J end by 4 bases, with 6 bases between. Germline CDR1 MNHEY, CDR2 SVGAGI. The CDR3 sequence is CASSYDNYEQYF. The CDR3 nucleotides are TGTGCCAGCAGTTACGACAATTACGAGCAGTACTTC.

The rearrangement links TRBV19 to TRBJ2-3; 13 bases line up with TRBD2. CDR3 length: 18 amino acids. Germline V gene lookup returns CDR1 LNHDA and CDR2 SQIVND (reference sequence). Unmatched junction bases numbered 10, after V lost 6 bases and J lost 1 base. CDR3 nucleotide sequence: TGTGCCAGTAGATCGGGAGGGGGACTAGCGGGGCGCACAGATACGCAGTATTTT. This codes for CASRSGGGLAGRTDTQYF.

The rearrangement links TRBV21-1 to TRBJ2-7; the table's D call TRBD2 went unverified against the DNA. TRBV21-1 is noted as a pseudogene. The CDR3 consists of 16 residues. The CDR3 sequence is CASSKEEGWKCYEQYF. In nucleotides, the CDR3 is TGTGCCAGCAGCAAAGAAGAGGGATGGAAGTGCTACGAGCAGTACTTC.

This clone is labeled as medium-sized (0.01 to 0.1%). This chain connects TRBV2 to TRBJ1-2; TRBD1 might be the D (5 bases). Germline-derived CDR1 and CDR2 are SNHLY and FYNNEI. The CDR3 runs to 15 residues. The V end was cut by 3 bases, the J end by 7 bases, with 18 bases between. The CDR3 here is CASSDLSGFRGGYTF. The CDR3 DNA reads TGTGCCAGCAGTGATCTATCAGGGTTTCGCGGTGGCTACACCTTC.

Regarding this clone: The junction departs from germline at one end; a sequencing error may be responsible. The rearrangement links TRBV6-4 to TRBJ2-2; 10 nucleotides agree with TRBD2. Germline lookup yields CDR1 MRHNA and CDR2 SNTAGT. The CDR3 spans 15 residues. The CDR3 reads CASGDSGLAIGELFF. DNA for the CDR3: TGTGCCAGCGGTGACTCGGGACTAGCGATTGGGGAGCTGTTTTTT.

Only a few counts were recorded for this clone. This sequence joins TRBV7-3 and TRBJ1-2, with unresolved D. This CDR3 is built from 15 residues. With 5 bases removed from V and 0 bases from J, the gap between germline ends came to 13 bases. The germline V gene encodes CDR1 SGHTA and CDR2 FQGTGA. Here the CDR3 reads CASSLQPTSNYGYTF. CDR3 coding DNA: TGTGCCAGCAGCCTACAACCGACATCTAACTATGGCTACACCTTC.

This clone was seen a few times. The chain carries TRBV14 and TRBJ2-2; 8 nucleotides match TRBD2. Germline V gene lookup returns CDR1 SGHDN and CDR2 FVKESK. The junction had 4 bases not matched to a gene; V was cut back by 4 bases and J by 3 bases. The CDR3 sequence is 15 residues long. The CDR3 sequence: CASSRTSGYTGELFF. As DNA, the CDR3 is TGTGCCAGCAGCCGCACTAGCGGTTACACCGGGGAGCTGTTTTTT.

This clone was counted a single time. V and J are TRBV6-1 and TRBJ1-5, with 11 bases identical to TRBD1. The CDR3 loop spans 15 amino acids. Germline-derived CDR1 and CDR2 are MNHNS and SASEGT. After removal of 7 bases from V and 5 bases from J, the junction contained 7 bases not matched to a gene. CDR3 sequence reads: CASTTDRGHDQPQHF. The DNA of the CDR3 is TGTGCCAGCACGACGGACAGGGGGCACGATCAGCCCCAGCATTTT.

Comment on this clone: The junction and the germline gene differ at one end; a read error may be behind it. CDR3 DNA sequence: TGTGCCAGCAGTGAGTGGGCCGACGTCCTGACTTTC. Amino acid sequence: CASSEWADVLTF. The rearrangement uses TRBV25-1 and TRBJ2-6, with D unclear. The CDR3 is 12 amino acids. The germline V gene has CDR1 MGHDK and CDR2 SYGVNS.